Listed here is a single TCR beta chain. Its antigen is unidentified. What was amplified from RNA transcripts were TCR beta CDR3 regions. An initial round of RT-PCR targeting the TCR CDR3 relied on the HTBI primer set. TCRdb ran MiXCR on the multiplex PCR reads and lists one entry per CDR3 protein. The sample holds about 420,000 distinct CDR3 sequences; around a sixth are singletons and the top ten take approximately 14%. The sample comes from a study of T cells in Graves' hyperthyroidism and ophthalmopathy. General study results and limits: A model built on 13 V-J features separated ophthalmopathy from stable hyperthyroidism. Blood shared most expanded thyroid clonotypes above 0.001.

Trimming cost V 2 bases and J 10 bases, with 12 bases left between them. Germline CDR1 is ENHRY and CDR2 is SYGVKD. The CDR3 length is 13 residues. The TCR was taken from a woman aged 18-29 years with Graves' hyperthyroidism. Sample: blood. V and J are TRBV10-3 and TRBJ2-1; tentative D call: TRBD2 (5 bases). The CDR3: CAISEGRADEQFF. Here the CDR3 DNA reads TGTGCCATCAGTGAGGGGAGAGCGGACGAGCAGTTCTTC.